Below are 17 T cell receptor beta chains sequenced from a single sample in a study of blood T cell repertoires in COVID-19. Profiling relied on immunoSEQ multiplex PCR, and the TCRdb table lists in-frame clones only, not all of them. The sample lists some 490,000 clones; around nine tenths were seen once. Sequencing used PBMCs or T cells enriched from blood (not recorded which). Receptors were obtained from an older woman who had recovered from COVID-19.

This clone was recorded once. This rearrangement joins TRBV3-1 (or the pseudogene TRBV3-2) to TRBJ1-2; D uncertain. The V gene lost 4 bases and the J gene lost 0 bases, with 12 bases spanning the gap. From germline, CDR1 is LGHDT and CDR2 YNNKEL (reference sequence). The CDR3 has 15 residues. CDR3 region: CASSPSRGTNYGYTF. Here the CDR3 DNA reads TGTGCCAGCAGCCCCTCCCGGGGAACTAACTATGGCTACACCTTC.

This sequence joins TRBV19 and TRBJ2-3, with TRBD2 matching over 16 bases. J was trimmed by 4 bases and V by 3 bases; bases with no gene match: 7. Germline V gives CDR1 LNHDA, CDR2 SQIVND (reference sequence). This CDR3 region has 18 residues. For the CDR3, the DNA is TGTGCCAGTAGTATGCGGGGACTAGCGGGGGGGCTGGCAGATACGCAGTATTTT. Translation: CASSMRGLAGGLADTQYF.

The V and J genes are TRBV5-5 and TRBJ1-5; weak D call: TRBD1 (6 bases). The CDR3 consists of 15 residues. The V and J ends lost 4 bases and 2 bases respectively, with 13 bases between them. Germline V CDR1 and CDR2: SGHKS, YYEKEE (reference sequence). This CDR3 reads CASSTGWGGNQPQHF. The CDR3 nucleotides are TGTGCCAGCAGCACAGGGTGGGGCGGCAATCAGCCCCAGCATTTT.

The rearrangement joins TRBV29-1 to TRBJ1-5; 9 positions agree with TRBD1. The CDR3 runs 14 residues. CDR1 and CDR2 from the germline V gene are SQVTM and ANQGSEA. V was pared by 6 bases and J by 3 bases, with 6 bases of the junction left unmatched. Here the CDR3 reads CSVQTGGNNQPQHF. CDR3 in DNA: TGCAGCGTCCAGACAGGGGGGAACAATCAGCCCCAGCATTTT.

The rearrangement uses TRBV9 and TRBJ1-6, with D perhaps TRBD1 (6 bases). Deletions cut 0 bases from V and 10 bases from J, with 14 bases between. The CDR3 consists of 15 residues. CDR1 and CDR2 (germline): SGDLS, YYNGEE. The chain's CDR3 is CASSVDRGKESPLHF. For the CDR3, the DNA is TGTGCCAGCAGCGTAGATAGGGGGAAAGAGTCACCCCTCCACTTT.

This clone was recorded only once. The CDR3 nucleotides read TGTGCCAGCAGCCCGCGGACAGGGCGGACCGGGGAGCTGTTTTTT. This codes for CASSPRTGRTGELFF. The chain couples TRBV3-1 (or the pseudogene TRBV3-2) to TRBJ2-2, with TRBD1 matching 8 bases. Germline CDR1 reads LGHDT; CDR2 reads YNNKEL (reference sequence). The CDR3 is 15 amino acids. V lost 4 bases to trimming and J lost 5 bases; unmatched junction nucleotides: 6.

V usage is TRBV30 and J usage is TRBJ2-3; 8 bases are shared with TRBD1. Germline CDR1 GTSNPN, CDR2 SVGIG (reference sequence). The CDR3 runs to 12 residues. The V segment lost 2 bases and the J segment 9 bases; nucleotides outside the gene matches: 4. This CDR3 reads CAWSFNRGTQYF. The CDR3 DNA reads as TGTGCCTGGAGTTTCAACAGGGGGACGCAGTATTTT.

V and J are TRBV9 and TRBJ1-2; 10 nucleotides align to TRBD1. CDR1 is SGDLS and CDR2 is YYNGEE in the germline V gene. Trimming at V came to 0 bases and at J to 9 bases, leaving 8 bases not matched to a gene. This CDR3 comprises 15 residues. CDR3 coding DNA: TGTGCCAGCAGCGTAGAGGTGACAGGGGGCTTAAGCTACACCTTC. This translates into CASSVEVTGGLSYTF.

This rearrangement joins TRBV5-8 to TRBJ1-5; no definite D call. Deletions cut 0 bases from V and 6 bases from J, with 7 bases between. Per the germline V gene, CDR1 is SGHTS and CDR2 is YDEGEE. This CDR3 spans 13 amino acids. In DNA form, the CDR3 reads TGTGCCAGCAGCTTGGCAGGTTTTCAGCCCCAGCATTTT. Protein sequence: CASSLAGFQPQHF.

The CDR3 protein is CASSHRGGELFF. CDR3 bases: TGTGCCAGCAGCCACCGAGGCGGGGAGCTGTTTTTT. This rearrangement joins TRBV12-3 or TRBV12-4 to TRBJ2-2; D is undetermined. The V and J ends lost 6 bases and 7 bases respectively, with 9 bases between them. The CDR3 is 12 amino acids.

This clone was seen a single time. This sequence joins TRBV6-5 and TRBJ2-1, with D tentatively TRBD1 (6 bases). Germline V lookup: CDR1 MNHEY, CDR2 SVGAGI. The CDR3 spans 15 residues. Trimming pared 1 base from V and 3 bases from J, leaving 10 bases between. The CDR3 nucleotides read TGTGCCAGCAGTTACTTTAGGACAGACTACAATGAGCAGTTCTTC. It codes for CASSYFRTDYNEQFF.

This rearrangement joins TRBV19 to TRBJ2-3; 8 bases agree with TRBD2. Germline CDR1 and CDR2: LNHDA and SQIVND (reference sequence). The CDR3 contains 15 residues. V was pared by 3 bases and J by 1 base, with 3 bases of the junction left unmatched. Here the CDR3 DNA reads TGTGCCAGTAGTATGAGGCGGGGGGGCACAGATACGCAGTATTTT. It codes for CASSMRRGGTDTQYF.

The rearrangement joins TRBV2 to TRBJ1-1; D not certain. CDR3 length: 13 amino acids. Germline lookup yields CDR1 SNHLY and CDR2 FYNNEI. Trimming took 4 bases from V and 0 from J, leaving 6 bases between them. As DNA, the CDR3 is TGTGCCAGCAGTGTAATAATGAACACTGAAGCTTTCTTT. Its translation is CASSVIMNTEAFF.

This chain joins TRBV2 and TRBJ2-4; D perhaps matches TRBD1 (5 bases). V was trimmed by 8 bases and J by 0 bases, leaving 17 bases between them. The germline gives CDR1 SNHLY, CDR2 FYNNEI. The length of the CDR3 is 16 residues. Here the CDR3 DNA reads TGTGCCAGCCAGCGTGCCACAGGCCTAGCCAAAAACATTCAGTACTTC. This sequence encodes CASQRATGLAKNIQYF.

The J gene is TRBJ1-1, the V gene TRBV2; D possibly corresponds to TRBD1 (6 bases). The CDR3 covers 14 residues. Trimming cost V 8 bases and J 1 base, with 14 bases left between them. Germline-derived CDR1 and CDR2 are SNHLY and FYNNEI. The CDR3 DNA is TGTGCCAGCTTAAAGGGGGAGGGGAACACTGAAGCTTTCTTT. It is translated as CASLKGEGNTEAFF.

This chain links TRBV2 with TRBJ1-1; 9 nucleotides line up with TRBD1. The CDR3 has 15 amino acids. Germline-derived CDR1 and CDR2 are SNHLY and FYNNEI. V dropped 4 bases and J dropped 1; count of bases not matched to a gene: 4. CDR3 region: CASSGQGGTNTEAFF. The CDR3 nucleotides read TGTGCCAGCAGTGGACAGGGGGGAACGAACACTGAAGCTTTCTTT.

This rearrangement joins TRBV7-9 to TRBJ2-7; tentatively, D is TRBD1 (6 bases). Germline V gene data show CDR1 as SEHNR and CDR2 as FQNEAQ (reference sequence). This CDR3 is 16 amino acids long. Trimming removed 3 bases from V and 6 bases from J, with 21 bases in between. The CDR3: CASSFSSGQGQGEQYF. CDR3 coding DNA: TGTGCCAGCAGCTTTTCCTCTGGGCAGGGGCAGGGCGAGCAGTACTTC.